The source of this T cell receptor (beta chain) is a study of shared clonotypes between healthy human individuals. This clone was detected once. V was shortened by 4 bases and J by 2 bases, with 13 bases between the two germline ends. CDR3 length: 14 amino acids. Germline CDR1 is SGHNT and CDR2 is YYREEE (reference sequence). TCRdb's table, derived via immunoSEQ multiplex PCR, lists solely in-frame clones and lacks some. The sample lists about 2.4 million clones; 85% to 95% were seen once. This TCR came from a man younger than 35 in good health. Sequencing was performed on naive CD4+ T cells sorted from blood. Subset here: CD45RA+ positively selected. The chain is built from TRBV5-4 and TRBJ2-7; D tentatively reads TRBD1 or TRBD2 (6 bases each). The chain's CDR3 is CASSRLGGPYEQYF. The CDR3 DNA reads as TGTGCCAGCAGCCGCCTGGGGGGCCCCTACGAGCAGTACTTC.